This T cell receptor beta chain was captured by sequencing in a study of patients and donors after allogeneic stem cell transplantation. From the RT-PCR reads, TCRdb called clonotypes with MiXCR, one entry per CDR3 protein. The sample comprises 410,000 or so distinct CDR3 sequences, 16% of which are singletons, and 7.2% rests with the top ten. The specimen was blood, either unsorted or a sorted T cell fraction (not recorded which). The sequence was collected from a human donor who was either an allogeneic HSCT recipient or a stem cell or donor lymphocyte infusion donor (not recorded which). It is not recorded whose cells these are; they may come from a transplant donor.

The CDR3 spells CSAPTLAGGPYEQYF. The CDR3 nucleotides are TGCAGTGCTCCTACCCTAGCGGGAGGGCCCTACGAGCAGTACTTC. The rearrangement joins TRBV20-1 to TRBJ2-7, with 12 positions matching TRBD2. This CDR3 is built from 15 residues. Trimming cost V 5 bases and J 2 bases; bases outside gene matches: 7. Germline lookup yields CDR1 DFQATT and CDR2 SNEGSKA (reference sequence).